This T cell receptor beta chain was captured by sequencing in a study of shared clonotypes between healthy human individuals. Whole-study results and caveats: Larger estimated richness was generally seen in naive subsets than in memory subsets. Some naive CD4 clonotypes, around 4.7%, turned up in common across a handful of donors.

Data came from immunoSEQ multiplex PCR; TCRdb stores just in-frame clones and leaves some out. The sample yields roughly 810,000 clones, 90% to 98% seen once. Concerning this clone: Its antigen is still unknown.

The CDR3 has 19 residues. The V gene's germline CDR1 is SGHRS and CDR2 YFSETQ. Trimming took 4 bases from V and 5 from J; bases not matched to a gene: 18. Terminally differentiated effector memory CD45RA+ cells were excluded by CCR7 positive selection of CD45RO-negative cells. The chain has TRBV5-1 and TRBJ2-5, with 12 bases fitting TRBD2. The receptor was derived from a man between 25 and 39 years old in good health. The specimen sequenced was naive CD8+ T cells sorted from blood. CDR3 sequence: CASSPRHTSSGRAVETQYF. DNA of the CDR3: TGCGCCAGCAGCCCACGACACACCTCTAGCGGGAGGGCCGTGGAGACCCAGTACTTC.